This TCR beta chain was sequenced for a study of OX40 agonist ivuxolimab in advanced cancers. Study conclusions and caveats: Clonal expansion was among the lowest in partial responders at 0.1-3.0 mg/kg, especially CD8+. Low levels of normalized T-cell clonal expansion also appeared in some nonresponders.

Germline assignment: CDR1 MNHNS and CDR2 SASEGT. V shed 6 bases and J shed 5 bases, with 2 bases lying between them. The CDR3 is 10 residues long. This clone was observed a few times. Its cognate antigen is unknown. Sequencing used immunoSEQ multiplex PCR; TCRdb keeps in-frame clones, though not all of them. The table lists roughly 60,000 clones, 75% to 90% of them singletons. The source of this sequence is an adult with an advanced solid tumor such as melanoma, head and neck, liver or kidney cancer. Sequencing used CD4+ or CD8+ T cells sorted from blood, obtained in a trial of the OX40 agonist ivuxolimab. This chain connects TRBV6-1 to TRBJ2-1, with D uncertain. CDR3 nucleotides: TGTGCCAGCAGAAACAATGAGCAGTTCTTC. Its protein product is CASRNNEQFF.